This T cell receptor (beta chain) was captured by sequencing in a study of HIV-infected patients and healthy controls. V lost 0 bases to trimming and J lost 9 bases; unmatched junction nucleotides: 7. Germline V gives CDR1 KGHDR, CDR2 SFDVKD. The CDR3 has 17 residues. Reverse transcription used 450 to 650 ng RNA and constant-region primers for alpha and beta. Using multiplexing indices, alpha and beta chain libraries were generated apart by chain-specific third strand synthesis. TCRdb recomputed calls from the 5' RACE reads with MiXCR, one row per CDR3 protein. The sample holds about 6,000 distinct CDR3 sequences, roughly 10% seen once. No cell fractionation was done, so the repertoire covers all unsorted peripheral blood T cells. This clonotype is classed as medium-sized.

Sequences were derived from blood, sampled before antiretroviral therapy. The receptor comes from an adult with HIV infection. The chain employs TRBV24-1 and TRBJ2-1; 13 bases line up with TRBD2. CDR3 in amino acids: CATSDLPLAGGLGEQFF. The CDR3 coding sequence is TGTGCCACCAGTGATTTGCCACTAGCGGGGGGGCTGGGTGAGCAGTTCTTC.